This T cell receptor beta chain was observed in a study of cytomegalovirus exposure and HLA in healthy donors. Study-level findings and limits: Researchers catalogued approximately 170 TCR beta chains as cytomegalovirus-associated. High sensitivity and specificity were reportedly achieved when the classifier diagnosed cytomegalovirus status.

Of note for this clone: Antigen specificity is unknown.

60 Vbeta and 13 Jbeta primers were used in PCR. TCRdb's table, derived via immunoSEQ multiplex PCR, lists solely in-frame clones and lacks some. Among under 200,000 clones, 80% were seen once, and the ten largest hold 5.7%. The CDR3 runs to 14 residues. Germline V gene lookup returns CDR1 LNHDA and CDR2 SQIVND (reference sequence). V was pared by 8 bases and J by 7 bases, with 8 bases of the junction left unmatched. The genes are TRBV19 and TRBJ1-3; 10 bases are shared with TRBD1. Sequenced input: PBMCs. The clonotype comes from a man aged 35 to 55 in good health and CMV-seronegative. CDR3: CASEARDRGNTIYF. The CDR3 DNA is TGTGCCAGTGAAGCCCGGGACAGGGGCAACACCATATATTTT.